This T cell receptor beta chain is from a study of beta chain features in type 1 diabetes. Naive, central memory, regulatory and stem cell-like memory cells within the CD4+ compartment were sorted using CD45RO/CCR7/CD25/CD127/CD95/CD27. Study findings and constraints: A potential influence of HLA type upon TCRB rearrangement remained unresolved herein. When cDNA is sequenced, cells with high TCR expression could be over-represented.

Comment on this clone: Antigen unknown.

Germline V gene sequence: CDR1 MNHNY, CDR2 SVGAGI (reference sequence). This CDR3 region has 16 residues. V was pared by 5 bases and J by 0 bases, with 7 bases of the junction left unmatched. Sequenced material consisted of expressed TCRB transcripts (all of the isolated RNA was reverse transcribed). Around 3.8 million reads per sample were averaged for naive, central memory and regulatory samples. Assay: immunoSEQ multiplex PCR; the TCRdb copy retains only in-frame clones and omits some. The sample comprises about 180,000 clones, less than 15% of which are singletons, and around 0.63% rests with the top ten.

The sample taken for sequencing was central memory CD4+ T cells from blood. This chain uses TRBV6-6 with TRBJ2-1, with TRBD2 matching over 7 bases. The TCR sequence derives from a woman aged 18-35 years in good health. The DNA of the CDR3 is TGTGCCAGCAGTGCCCGCGGGAGTCCCTCCTACAATGAGCAGTTCTTC. As protein: CASSARGSPSYNEQFF.